The 30 T cell receptor beta chains below were found in one sample sequenced in a study of identical twins. A single record per CDR3 protein comes from TCRdb applying MiXCR to the 5' RACE reads. The sample consists of 1.5 million to 2 million distinct CDR3 sequences, under 35% of them appearing once. Sequencing input: cord blood. Receptors originate from a newborn girl in good health.

A single count supports this clonotype. This chain links TRBV20-1 with TRBJ2-3; 10 bases are a match to TRBD2. The CDR3 contains 14 residues. Germline loops: CDR1 DFQATT, CDR2 SNEGSKA (reference sequence). The trim removed 5 bases at V and 4 bases at J, leaving 6 bases unmatched. CDR3 nucleotides: TGCAGTGCTTCAGCGGGAGGGGCAGCAGATACGCAGTATTTT. It yields the protein CSASAGGAADTQYF.

This clonotype was found many times. The chain combines TRBV20-1 with TRBJ2-3; possible D gene TRBD2, 5 bases. With 3 bases removed from V and 0 bases from J, the gap between germline ends came to 7 bases. There are 13 residues in the CDR3. Germline assignment: CDR1 DFQATT and CDR2 SNEGSKA (reference sequence). This CDR3 is CSASRTSTDTQYF. CDR3 nucleotide sequence: TGCAGTGCTAGCAGGACTAGCACAGATACGCAGTATTTT.

This chain uses TRBV10-3 with TRBJ1-5, with 10 bases aligning to TRBD1. The CDR3 runs 14 residues. The germline gives CDR1 ENHRY, CDR2 SYGVKD. V lost 7 bases, J lost 5 bases, and 5 bases stayed unmatched. The DNA for the CDR3 is TGTGCCATCAAGGCGACAGGGGGCCATCAGCCCCAGCATTTT. The encoded protein is CAIKATGGHQPQHF.

The chain couples TRBV14 to TRBJ2-7; D may be TRBD1 or TRBD2 (5 bases each). The CDR3 loop spans 15 amino acids. V lost 4 bases to trimming and J lost 0 bases, with 13 bases between them. Germline V gene lookup returns CDR1 SGHDN and CDR2 FVKESK. This CDR3 is CASSPLRGNSYEQYF. The CDR3 coding sequence is TGTGCCAGCAGCCCCCTGAGGGGTAACTCCTACGAGCAGTACTTC.

There are a few counts of this clonotype. V and J are TRBV12-3 or TRBV12-4 and TRBJ2-3; 7 nucleotides align to TRBD2. The CDR3 spans 15 residues. The J segment lost 0 bases and the V segment lost 6 bases, leaving 6 bases of the junction unmatched. Here the CDR3 DNA reads TGTGCCAGCAGCTATATAGCGGGTAGCACAGATACGCAGTATTTT. Residues: CASSYIAGSTDTQYF.

This clonotype came up a few times. This chain connects TRBV20-1 to TRBJ2-7, with 10 bases aligning to TRBD1. Germline CDR1 and CDR2: DFQATT and SNEGSKA (reference sequence). CDR3 length: 14 amino acids. V lost 3 bases, J lost 3 bases, and 5 bases stayed unmatched. The CDR3 region is CSARDRGTDYEQYF. CDR3 bases: TGCAGTGCTAGGGACAGGGGGACGGACTACGAGCAGTACTTC.

The V gene is TRBV20-1, the J gene TRBJ1-4; D is uncertain. Germline loops: CDR1 DFQATT, CDR2 SNEGSKA (reference sequence). V lost 2 bases, J lost 6 bases, and 10 bases lay in between. The CDR3 extends over 13 amino acids. The CDR3 coding sequence is TGCAGTGCTAGACGAGGGTGGGATGAAAAACTGTTTTTT. This codes for CSARRGWDEKLFF.

The table lists this clonotype with many counts. The rearrangement links TRBV29-1 to TRBJ2-5; D possibly uses TRBD1 or TRBD2 (6 bases each). The CDR3 runs to 13 residues. Per the germline V gene, CDR1 is SQVTM and CDR2 is ANQGSEA. The V gene lost 4 bases and the J gene lost 3 bases, with 12 bases spanning the gap. Written as DNA, the CDR3 is TGCAGCGTTGTAAAAAGGGGGGAAGAGACCCAGTACTTC. The encoded protein is CSVVKRGEETQYF.

This CDR3 reads CATSDFISGSTDTQYF. DNA of the CDR3: TGTGCCACCAGTGATTTTATAAGCGGGAGCACAGATACGCAGTATTTT. The chain recombines TRBV24-1 with TRBJ2-3; TRBD2 might be the D (6 bases). CDR3 length: 16 residues. Germline V gene lookup returns CDR1 KGHDR and CDR2 SFDVKD. V gave up 1 base and J gave up 0 bases, with 10 bases separating them.

The chain joins TRBV20-1 to TRBJ2-1; TRBD2 aligns across 14 bases. CDR3 length: 14 residues. The germline CDR1 and CDR2 sequences are DFQATT and SNEGSKA (reference sequence). Trimming at V came to 3 bases and at J to 9 bases, leaving 4 bases not matched to a gene. In DNA form, the CDR3 reads TGCAGTGCTAGGAGACTAGCGGGGGGGTCTGAGCAGTTCTTC. This codes for CSARRLAGGSEQFF.

The V gene is TRBV10-3, the J gene TRBJ2-3; TRBD2 agrees at 11 bases. Trimming took 2 bases from V and 0 from J; bases not matched to a gene: 4. The CDR3 covers 17 residues. Germline CDR1 reads ENHRY; CDR2 reads SYGVKD. This chain's CDR3 is CAISETSGSWSTDTQYF. The CDR3 coding sequence is TGTGCCATCAGTGAGACTAGCGGGAGTTGGAGCACAGATACGCAGTATTTT.

The chain couples TRBV25-1 to TRBJ2-5; 9 nucleotides match TRBD2. The V and J ends lost 1 base and 1 base, in that order; junction bases with no gene match: 4. Germline V lookup: CDR1 MGHDK, CDR2 SYGVNS. The CDR3 is 16 amino acids. The CDR3 is CASSEWLAGLQETQYF. The CDR3 DNA reads as TGTGCCAGCAGTGAATGGCTAGCGGGGCTCCAAGAGACCCAGTACTTC.

This clonotype was picked up many times. V is TRBV18 and J is TRBJ2-3, with TRBD2 matching over 12 bases. There are 15 residues in the CDR3. V was clipped by 8 bases and J by 5 bases; unmatched bases: 8. The V gene's germline CDR1 is KGHSH and CDR2 LQKENI. CDR3 loop: CASSPPGLAGDTQYF. The CDR3 nucleotides read TGTGCCAGCAGCCCCCCGGGACTAGCGGGAGATACGCAGTATTTT.

This clonotype has ten or more counts. The chain joins TRBV4-2 to TRBJ2-3, with TRBD2 matching over 10 bases. CDR3 length: 16 residues. Trimming cost V 2 bases and J 4 bases; bases outside gene matches: 6. Germline-derived CDR1 and CDR2 are LGHNA and YNFKEQ. CDR3: CASSQISGRAADTQYF. CDR3 coding DNA: TGTGCCAGCAGCCAAATCAGCGGGAGGGCCGCAGATACGCAGTATTTT.

Remarks on this clonotype: One end of the junction is discordant with germline, which a read error may explain. V and J are TRBV28 and TRBJ2-5, with D possibly matching TRBD2 (6 bases). The germline V gene has CDR1 MDHEN and CDR2 SYDVKM. CDR3 length: 15 residues. The CDR3 is CASSLWASVQETRYF. The DNA for the CDR3 is TGTGCCAGCAGTTTATGGGCTAGCGTCCAAGAGACCCGGTACTTC.

This clonotype has more than one count but fewer than ten. The rearrangement uses TRBV12-3 or TRBV12-4 and TRBJ2-7; the D gene is possibly TRBD2 (5 bases). This CDR3 is 14 amino acids long. V dropped 6 bases and J dropped 4 bases, with 16 bases sitting between them. CDR3 sequence: CASREDGLSYEQYF. In nucleotides, the CDR3 is TGTGCCAGCAGGGAAGATGGACTGTCATACGAGCAGTACTTC.

This chain links TRBV20-1 with TRBJ2-7, with a possible D match to TRBD1 (5 bases). Germline CDR1 and CDR2: DFQATT and SNEGSKA (reference sequence). The CDR3 length is 14 residues. V was clipped by 3 bases and J by 0 bases, with 12 bases between them. The CDR3: CSASSQGSSYEQYF. In nucleotides, the CDR3 is TGCAGTGCTAGTTCCCAGGGAAGCTCCTACGAGCAGTACTTC.

The chain couples TRBV28 to TRBJ2-7, with D perhaps TRBD2 (6 bases). This CDR3 region has 18 residues. Germline-derived CDR1 and CDR2 are MDHEN and SYDVKM. Trimming took off 5 bases at V and 0 bases at J, with 23 bases between the two ends. The CDR3 loop reads CASSPRGGLAMSSYEQYF. For the CDR3, the DNA is TGTGCCAGCAGTCCCCGTGGAGGGCTAGCCATGAGCTCCTACGAGCAGTACTTC.

V is TRBV25-1 and J is TRBJ2-3; 8 nucleotides match TRBD2. CDR3 length: 16 amino acids. Germline CDR1 MGHDK, CDR2 SYGVNS. Trimming at V came to 1 base and at J to 5 bases, leaving 8 bases not matched to a gene. The CDR3 nucleotides read TGTGCCAGCAGTGAATCCCCCACGGGAGGGATAGATACGCAGTATTTT. Protein: CASSESPTGGIDTQYF.

The CDR3 sequence: CASSLRLAGYPNTGELFF. DNA for the CDR3: TGTGCCAGCAGCTTAAGACTAGCGGGTTATCCGAACACCGGGGAGCTGTTTTTT. The chain employs TRBV4-2 and TRBJ2-2, with TRBD2 matching over 10 bases. V lost 5 bases to trimming and J lost 0 bases; unmatched junction nucleotides: 9. The CDR3 consists of 18 residues. Germline lookup yields CDR1 LGHNA and CDR2 YNFKEQ.

Written as DNA, the CDR3 is TGTGCCATCAGTGAGACGGGACAAGAGACCCAGTACTTC. Translated: CAISETGQETQYF. The genes are TRBV10-3 and TRBJ2-5; TRBD2 might be the D (5 bases). V gave up 2 bases and J gave up 2 bases, with 6 bases separating them. Germline V gene sequence: CDR1 ENHRY, CDR2 SYGVKD. The CDR3 length is 13 residues.

This clonotype has at least ten counts. The chain recombines TRBV5-1 with TRBJ1-2, with unresolved D. From germline, CDR1 is SGHRS and CDR2 YFSETQ. Trimming left V 0 bases short and J 2 bases short, with 14 bases between. The CDR3 is 16 residues long. The CDR3 reads CASSLAPEIFNYGYTF. The CDR3 DNA follows: TGCGCCAGCAGCTTGGCCCCAGAGATCTTCAACTATGGCTACACCTTC.

A few counts support this clonotype. The chain carries TRBV29-1 and TRBJ2-1; maybe TRBD1 (5 bases). TRBJ2-7 matches the DNA end more closely, so the J call is doubtful. This CDR3 is built from 15 residues. The germline CDR1 and CDR2 sequences are SQVTM and ANQGSEA. CDR3 DNA: TGCAGCGTGGAGCTAAACAGGTACTCCTACAATGAGCAGTACTTC. Amino acid sequence: CSVELNRYSYNEQYF.

The CDR3 DNA reads as TGTGCCAGCAGCGTAGGCGGGGCCACTAGCACAGATACGCAGTATTTT. It codes for CASSVGGATSTDTQYF. The chain links TRBV9 to TRBJ2-3; a weak D match, TRBD2 (6 bases). CDR1 and CDR2 (germline): SGDLS, YYNGEE. The CDR3 consists of 16 residues. V lost 0 bases and J 0 bases, leaving 11 bases between the germline ends.

This chain uses TRBV7-2 with TRBJ2-2, with 12 bases that match TRBD2. The junction had 4 bases not matched to a gene; V was cut back by 1 base and J by 7 bases. Germline-derived CDR1 and CDR2 are SGHTA and FQGNSA. This CDR3 is built from 16 residues. The CDR3 sequence is CASSLVGLAGFGELFF. The CDR3, as DNA: TGTGCCAGCAGCTTAGTAGGACTAGCGGGATTCGGGGAGCTGTTTTTT.

This clonotype was counted between two and nine times. This sequence joins TRBV20-1 and TRBJ2-3; 9 bases fit TRBD2. This CDR3 contains 15 residues. Germline assignment: CDR1 DFQATT and CDR2 SNEGSKA (reference sequence). The ends lost 6 bases at V and 4 bases at J; junction bases unmatched: 11. As DNA, the CDR3 is TGCAGTGCGTTTACACTAGCGGGCGAGGCAGATACGCAGTATTTT. It yields the protein CSAFTLAGEADTQYF.

For this clonotype: This CDR3 is missing its conserved last phenylalanine or tryptophan, likely due to a read error. The chain uses TRBV20-1 and TRBJ1-2; 7 nucleotides match TRBD1. Germline V gene sequence: CDR1 DFQATT, CDR2 SNEGSKA (reference sequence). This CDR3 has 14 residues. J lost 3 bases, V lost 0 bases, and 4 bases had no gene match. CDR3 amino acids: CSARDHRGDYGYTV. Here the CDR3 DNA reads TGCAGTGCTAGAGACCACAGGGGAGACTATGGCTACACCGTC.

This clonotype is a singleton in its sample. CDR3 sequence reads: CASSPSGKHQYF. DNA for the CDR3: TGTGCCAGCAGCCCGAGCGGGAAACATCAGTACTTC. V is TRBV3-1 and J is TRBJ2-1, with TRBD2 matching 7 bases. The DNA end favors TRBJ2-4, so the J call may be wrong. Germline V gene data show CDR1 as LGHDT and CDR2 as YNNKEL (reference sequence). The CDR3 runs 12 residues.

The chain links TRBV28 to TRBJ2-7; D gene unclear. Germline CDR1 MDHEN, CDR2 SYDVKM. With 7 bases removed from V and 2 bases from J, the gap between germline ends came to 15 bases. The CDR3 sequence is 14 residues long. The CDR3 coding sequence is TGTGCCAGCAACATCTTGGGGAACGCCTACGAGCAGTACTTC. It encodes CASNILGNAYEQYF.

The chain carries TRBV9 and TRBJ1-1; D not certain. The CDR3 consists of 13 residues. V was clipped by 2 bases and J by 3 bases, with 8 bases between them. Germline V gives CDR1 SGDLS, CDR2 YYNGEE. As DNA, the CDR3 is TGTGCCAGCAGCGTGGCCCGCGACACTGAAGCTTTCTTT. Protein product: CASSVARDTEAFF.